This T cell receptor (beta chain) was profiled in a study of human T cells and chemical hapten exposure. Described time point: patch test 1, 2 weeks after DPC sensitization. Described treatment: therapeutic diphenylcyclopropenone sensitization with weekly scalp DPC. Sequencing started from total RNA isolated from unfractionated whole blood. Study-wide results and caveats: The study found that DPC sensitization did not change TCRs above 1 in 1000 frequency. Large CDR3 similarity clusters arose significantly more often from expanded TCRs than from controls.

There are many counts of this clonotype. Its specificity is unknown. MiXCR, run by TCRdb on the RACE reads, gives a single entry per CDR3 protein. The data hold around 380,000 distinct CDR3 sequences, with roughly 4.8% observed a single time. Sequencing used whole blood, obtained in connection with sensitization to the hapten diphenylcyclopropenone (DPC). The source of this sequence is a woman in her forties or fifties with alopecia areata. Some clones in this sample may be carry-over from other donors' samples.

CDR3 sequence: CASSLDGGGSYNEQFF. The CDR3, as DNA: TGTGCCAGCAGCTTAGATGGGGGGGGATCTTACAATGAGCAGTTCTTC. The chain has TRBV11-2 and TRBJ2-1; 7 bases match TRBD2. CDR1 and CDR2 from the germline V gene are SGHAT and FQNNGV. V shed 0 bases, J shed 4 bases, and the junction held 6 bases outside the gene matches. This CDR3 spans 16 amino acids.